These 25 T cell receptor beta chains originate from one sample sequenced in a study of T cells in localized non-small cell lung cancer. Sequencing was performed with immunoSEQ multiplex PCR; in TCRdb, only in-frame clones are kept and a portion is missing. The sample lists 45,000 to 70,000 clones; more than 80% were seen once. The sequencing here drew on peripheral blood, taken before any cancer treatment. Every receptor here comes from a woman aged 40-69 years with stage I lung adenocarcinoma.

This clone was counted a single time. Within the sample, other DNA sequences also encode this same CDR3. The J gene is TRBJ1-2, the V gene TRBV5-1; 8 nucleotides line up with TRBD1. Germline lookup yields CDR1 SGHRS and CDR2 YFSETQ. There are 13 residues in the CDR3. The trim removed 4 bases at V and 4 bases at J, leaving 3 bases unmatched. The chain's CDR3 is CASSPGQGYGYTF. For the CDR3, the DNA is TGCGCCAGCAGCCCAGGACAGGGCTATGGCTACACCTTC.

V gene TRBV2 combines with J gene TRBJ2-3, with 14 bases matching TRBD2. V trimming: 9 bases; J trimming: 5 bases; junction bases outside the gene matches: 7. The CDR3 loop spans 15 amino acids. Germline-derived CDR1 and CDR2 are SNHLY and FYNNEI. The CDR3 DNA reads TGTGCCAGTTCCGGGACTAGCGGGAGACAAGATACGCAGTATTTT. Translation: CASSGTSGRQDTQYF.

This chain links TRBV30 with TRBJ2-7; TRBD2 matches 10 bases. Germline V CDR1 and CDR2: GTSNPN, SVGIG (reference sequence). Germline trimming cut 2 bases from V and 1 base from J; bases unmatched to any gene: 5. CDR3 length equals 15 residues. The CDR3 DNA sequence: TGTGCCTGGAGTCCTAGCGGGGGTCTGTCCTACGAGCAGTACTTC. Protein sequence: CAWSPSGGLSYEQYF.

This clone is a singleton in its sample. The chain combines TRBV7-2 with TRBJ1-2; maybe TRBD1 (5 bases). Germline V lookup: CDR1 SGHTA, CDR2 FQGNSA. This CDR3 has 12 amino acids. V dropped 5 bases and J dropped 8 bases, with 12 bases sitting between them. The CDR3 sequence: CASSLGTAGYTF. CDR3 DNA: TGTGCCAGCAGCCTAGGGACGGCCGGCTACACCTTC.

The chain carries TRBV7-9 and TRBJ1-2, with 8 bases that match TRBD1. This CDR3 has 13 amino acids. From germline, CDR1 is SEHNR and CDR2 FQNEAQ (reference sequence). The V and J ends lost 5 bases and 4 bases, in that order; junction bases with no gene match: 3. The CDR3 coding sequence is TGTGCCAGCAGCGACAGGGGTCCCTATGGCTACACCTTC. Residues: CASSDRGPYGYTF.

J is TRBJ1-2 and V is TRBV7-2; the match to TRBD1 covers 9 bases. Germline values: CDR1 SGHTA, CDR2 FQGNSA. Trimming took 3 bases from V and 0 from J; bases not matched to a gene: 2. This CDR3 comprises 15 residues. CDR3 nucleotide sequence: TGTGCCAGCAGCTTGGGGACAGGGTCTAACTATGGCTACACCTTC. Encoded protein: CASSLGTGSNYGYTF.

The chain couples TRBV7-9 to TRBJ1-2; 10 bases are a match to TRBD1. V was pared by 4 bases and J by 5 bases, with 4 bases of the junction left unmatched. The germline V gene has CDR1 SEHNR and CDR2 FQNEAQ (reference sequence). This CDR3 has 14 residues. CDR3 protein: CASSSRDRGYGYTF. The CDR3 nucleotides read TGTGCCAGCAGCTCCCGGGACAGGGGTTATGGCTACACCTTC.

The CDR3 reads CASSQGGSYNEQFF. The CDR3 region has the DNA TGTGCCAGCAGCCAAGGGGGATCCTACAATGAGCAGTTCTTC. The chain links TRBV14 to TRBJ2-1; D is uncertain. The CDR3 is 14 amino acids. Trimming cost V 1 base and J 1 base, with 5 bases left between them. Germline V gene data show CDR1 as SGHDN and CDR2 as FVKESK.

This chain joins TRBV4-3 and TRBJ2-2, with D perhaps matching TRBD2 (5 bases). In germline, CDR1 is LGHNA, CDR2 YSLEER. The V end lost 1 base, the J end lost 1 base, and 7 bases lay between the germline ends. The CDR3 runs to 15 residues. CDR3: CASSQVRGNTGELFF. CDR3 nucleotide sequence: TGCGCCAGCAGCCAAGTACGGGGGAACACCGGGGAGCTGTTTTTT.

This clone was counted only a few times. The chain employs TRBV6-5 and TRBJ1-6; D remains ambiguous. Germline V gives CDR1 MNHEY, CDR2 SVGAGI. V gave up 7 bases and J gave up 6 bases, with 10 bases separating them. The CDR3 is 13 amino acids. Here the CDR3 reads CASTPGLNSPLHF. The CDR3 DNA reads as TGTGCCAGCACCCCGGGCCTTAATTCACCCCTCCACTTT.

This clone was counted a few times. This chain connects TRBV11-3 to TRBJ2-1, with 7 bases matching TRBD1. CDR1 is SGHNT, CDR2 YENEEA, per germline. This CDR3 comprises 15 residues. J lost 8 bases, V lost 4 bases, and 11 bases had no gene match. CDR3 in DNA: TGTGCCAGCAGCTCCGAGGGGGCAGAGGGGGATGAGCAGTTCTTC. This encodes CASSSEGAEGDEQFF.

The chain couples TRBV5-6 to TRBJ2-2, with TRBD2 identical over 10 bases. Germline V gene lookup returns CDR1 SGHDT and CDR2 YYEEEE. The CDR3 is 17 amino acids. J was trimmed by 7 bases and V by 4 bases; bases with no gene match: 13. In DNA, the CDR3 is TGTGCCAGCAGCCCCACGGGCAGCGGGGGGGCTTTCGGGGAGCTGTTTTTT. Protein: CASSPTGSGGAFGELFF.

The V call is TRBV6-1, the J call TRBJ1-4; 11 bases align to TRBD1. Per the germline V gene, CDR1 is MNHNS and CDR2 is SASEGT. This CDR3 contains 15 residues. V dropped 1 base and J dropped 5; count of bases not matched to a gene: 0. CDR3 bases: TGTGCCAGCAGTGAAGGGACAGGGGGCAATGAAAAACTGTTTTTT. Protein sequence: CASSEGTGGNEKLFF.

In DNA, the CDR3 is TGCAGCGTGGGCCGGGGACAGACCTTTTCTAGCACAGATACGCAGTATTTT. It encodes CSVGRGQTFSSTDTQYF. The chain carries TRBV29-1 and TRBJ2-3; TRBD1 aligns across 7 bases. CDR1 and CDR2 (germline): SQVTM, ANQGSEA. The CDR3 is made up of 17 amino acids. V lost 6 bases and J lost 0; bases outside the gene matches: 15.

This CDR3 is CASSGSIAGGNNEQFF. The DNA for the CDR3 is TGTGCCAGCAGCGGATCCATAGCGGGGGGTAACAATGAGCAGTTCTTC. V usage is TRBV7-2 and J usage is TRBJ2-1; 10 nucleotides match TRBD2. Germline assignment: CDR1 SGHTA and CDR2 FQGNSA. The CDR3 sequence is 16 residues long. The junction had 9 bases not matched to a gene; V was cut back by 5 bases and J by 5 bases.

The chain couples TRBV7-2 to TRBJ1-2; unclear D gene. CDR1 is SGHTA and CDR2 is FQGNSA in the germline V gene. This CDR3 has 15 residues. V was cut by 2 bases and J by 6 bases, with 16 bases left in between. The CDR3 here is CASSLKGNSPDGYTF. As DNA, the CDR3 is TGTGCCAGCAGCTTAAAGGGCAACTCACCGGATGGCTACACCTTC.

CDR3 loop: CASSPSTGSYGYTF. CDR3 nucleotide sequence: TGTGCCAGTAGTCCCTCGACGGGATCGTACGGCTACACCTTC. The rearrangement joins TRBV19 to TRBJ1-2; D gene unclear. Germline assignment: CDR1 LNHDA and CDR2 SQIVND (reference sequence). The V and J ends lost 5 bases and 8 bases respectively, with 18 bases between them. This CDR3 is 14 amino acids long.

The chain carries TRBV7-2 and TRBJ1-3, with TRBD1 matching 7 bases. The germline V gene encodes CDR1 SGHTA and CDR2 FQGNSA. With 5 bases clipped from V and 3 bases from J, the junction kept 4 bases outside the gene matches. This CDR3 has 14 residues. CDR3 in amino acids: CASSPTGFGNTIYF. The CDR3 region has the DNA TGTGCCAGCAGCCCGACAGGGTTTGGAAACACCATATATTTT.

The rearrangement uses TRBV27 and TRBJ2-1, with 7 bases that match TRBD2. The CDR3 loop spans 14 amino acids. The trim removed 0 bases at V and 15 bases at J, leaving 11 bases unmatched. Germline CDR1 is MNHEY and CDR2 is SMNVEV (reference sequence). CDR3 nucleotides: TGTGCCAGCAGTTTATCTACCAGCGGGGTTATGTCGTTCTTC. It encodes CASSLSTSGVMSFF.

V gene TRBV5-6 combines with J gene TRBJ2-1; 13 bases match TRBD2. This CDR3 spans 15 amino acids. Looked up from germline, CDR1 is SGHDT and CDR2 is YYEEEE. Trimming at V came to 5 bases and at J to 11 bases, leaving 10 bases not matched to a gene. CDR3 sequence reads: CASRSTSGGAFKQFF. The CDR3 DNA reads TGTGCCAGCAGGTCAACTAGCGGGGGGGCTTTTAAGCAGTTCTTC.

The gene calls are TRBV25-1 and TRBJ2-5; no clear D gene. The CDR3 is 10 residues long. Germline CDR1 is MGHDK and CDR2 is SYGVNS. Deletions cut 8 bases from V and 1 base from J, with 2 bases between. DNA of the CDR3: TGTGCCAGCGGCCAAGAGACCCAGTACTTC. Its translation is CASGQETQYF.

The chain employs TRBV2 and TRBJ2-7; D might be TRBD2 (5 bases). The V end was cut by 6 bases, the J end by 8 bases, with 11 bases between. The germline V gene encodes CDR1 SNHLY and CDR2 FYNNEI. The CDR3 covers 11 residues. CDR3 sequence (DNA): TGTGCCAGCAGAGGACTGTGGAAGCAGTACTTC. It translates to CASRGLWKQYF.

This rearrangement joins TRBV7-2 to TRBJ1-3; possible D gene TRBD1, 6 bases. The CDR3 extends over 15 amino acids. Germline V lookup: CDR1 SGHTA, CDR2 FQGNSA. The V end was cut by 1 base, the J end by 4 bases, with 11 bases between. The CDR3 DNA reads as TGTGCCAGCAGCTTAGACTGGGGGCAAGGAAACACCATATATTTT. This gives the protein CASSLDWGQGNTIYF. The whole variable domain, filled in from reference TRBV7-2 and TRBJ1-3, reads GAGVSQSPSNKVTEKGKDVELRCDPISGHTALYWYRQSLGQGLEFLIYFQGNSAPDKSGLPSDRFSAERTGGSVSTLTIQRTQQEDSAVYLCASSLDWGQGNTIYFGEGSWLTVV.

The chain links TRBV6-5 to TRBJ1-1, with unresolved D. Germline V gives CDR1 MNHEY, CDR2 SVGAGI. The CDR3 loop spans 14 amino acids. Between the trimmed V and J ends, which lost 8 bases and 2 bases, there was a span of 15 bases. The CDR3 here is CASLRRQPNTEAFF. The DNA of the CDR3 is TGTGCCAGCCTGCGAAGACAACCTAACACTGAAGCTTTCTTT.

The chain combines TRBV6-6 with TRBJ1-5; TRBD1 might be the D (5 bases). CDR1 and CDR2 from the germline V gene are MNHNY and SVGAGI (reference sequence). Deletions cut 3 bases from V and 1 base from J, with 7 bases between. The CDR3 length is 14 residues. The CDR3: CASSYEGSNQPQHF. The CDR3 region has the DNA TGTGCCAGCAGTTATGAGGGGAGCAATCAGCCCCAGCATTTT.